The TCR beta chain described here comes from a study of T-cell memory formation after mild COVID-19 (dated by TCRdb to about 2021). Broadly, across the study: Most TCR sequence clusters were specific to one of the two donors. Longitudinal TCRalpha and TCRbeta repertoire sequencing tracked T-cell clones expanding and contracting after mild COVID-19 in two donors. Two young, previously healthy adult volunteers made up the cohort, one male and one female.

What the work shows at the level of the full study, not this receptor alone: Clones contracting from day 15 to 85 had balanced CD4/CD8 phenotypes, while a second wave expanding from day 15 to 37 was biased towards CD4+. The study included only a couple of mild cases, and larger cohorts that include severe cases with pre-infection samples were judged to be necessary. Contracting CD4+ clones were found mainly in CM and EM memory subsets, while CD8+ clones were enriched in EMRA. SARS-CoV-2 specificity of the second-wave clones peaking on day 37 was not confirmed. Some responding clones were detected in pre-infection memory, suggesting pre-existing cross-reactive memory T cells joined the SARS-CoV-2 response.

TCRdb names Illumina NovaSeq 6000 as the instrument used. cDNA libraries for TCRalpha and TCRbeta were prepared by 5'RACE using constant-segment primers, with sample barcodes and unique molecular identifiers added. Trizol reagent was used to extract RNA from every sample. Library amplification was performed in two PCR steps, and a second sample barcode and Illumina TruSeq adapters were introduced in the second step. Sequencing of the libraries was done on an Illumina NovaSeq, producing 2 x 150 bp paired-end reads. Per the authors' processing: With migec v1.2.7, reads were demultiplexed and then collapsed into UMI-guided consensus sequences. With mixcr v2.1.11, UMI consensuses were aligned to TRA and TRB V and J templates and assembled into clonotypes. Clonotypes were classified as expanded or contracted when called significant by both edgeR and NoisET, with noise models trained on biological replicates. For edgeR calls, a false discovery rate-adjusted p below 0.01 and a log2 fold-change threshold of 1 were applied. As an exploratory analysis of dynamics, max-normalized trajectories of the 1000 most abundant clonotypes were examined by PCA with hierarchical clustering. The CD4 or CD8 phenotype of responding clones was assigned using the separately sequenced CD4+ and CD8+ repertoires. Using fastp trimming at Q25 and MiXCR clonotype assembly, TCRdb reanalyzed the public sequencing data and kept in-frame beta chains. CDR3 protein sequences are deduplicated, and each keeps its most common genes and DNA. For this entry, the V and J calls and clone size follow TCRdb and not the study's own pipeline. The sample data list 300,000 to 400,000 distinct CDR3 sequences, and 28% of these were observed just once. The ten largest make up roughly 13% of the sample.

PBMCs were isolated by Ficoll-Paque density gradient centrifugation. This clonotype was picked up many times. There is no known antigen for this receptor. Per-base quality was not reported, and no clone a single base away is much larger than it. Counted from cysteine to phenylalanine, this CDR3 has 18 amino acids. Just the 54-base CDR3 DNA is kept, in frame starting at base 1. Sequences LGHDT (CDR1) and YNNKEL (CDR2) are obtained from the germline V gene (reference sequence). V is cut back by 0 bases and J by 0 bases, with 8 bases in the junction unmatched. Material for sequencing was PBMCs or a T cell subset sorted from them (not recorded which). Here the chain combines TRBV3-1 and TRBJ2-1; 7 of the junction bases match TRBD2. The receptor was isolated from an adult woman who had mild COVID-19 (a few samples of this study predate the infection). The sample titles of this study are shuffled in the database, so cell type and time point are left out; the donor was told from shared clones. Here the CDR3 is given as CASSQDALAASSYNEQFF. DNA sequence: TGTGCCAGCAGCCAAGATGCGCTAGCGGCTAGCTCCTACAATGAGCAGTTCTTC.